The T cell receptor beta chain described here comes from a study of T-cell reconstitution after alpha-beta-depleted transplantation in children. Ten or more counts support this clonotype. The CDR3 contains 12 residues. Germline V lookup: CDR1 SGDLS, CDR2 YYNGEE. The V end lost 8 bases, the J end lost 7 bases, and 10 bases lay between the germline ends. Unique molecular identifiers were incorporated into the prepared TCRbeta library. MiXCR, applied by TCRdb to the PCR reads, yields one record per CDR3 protein. Of over 70,000 distinct CDR3 sequences listed, roughly 8% are singletons. Sample: PBMCs from the stem cell graft donor, taken from the stem cell graft. The TCR comes from a human donor who donated a stem cell graft to a child with congenital amegakaryocytic thrombocytopenia. The chain couples TRBV9 to TRBJ1-6; D gene ambiguous. CDR3 region: CASSRRNSPLHF. The CDR3 DNA sequence: TGTGCCAGTTCCCGTCGGAATTCACCCCTCCACTTT.